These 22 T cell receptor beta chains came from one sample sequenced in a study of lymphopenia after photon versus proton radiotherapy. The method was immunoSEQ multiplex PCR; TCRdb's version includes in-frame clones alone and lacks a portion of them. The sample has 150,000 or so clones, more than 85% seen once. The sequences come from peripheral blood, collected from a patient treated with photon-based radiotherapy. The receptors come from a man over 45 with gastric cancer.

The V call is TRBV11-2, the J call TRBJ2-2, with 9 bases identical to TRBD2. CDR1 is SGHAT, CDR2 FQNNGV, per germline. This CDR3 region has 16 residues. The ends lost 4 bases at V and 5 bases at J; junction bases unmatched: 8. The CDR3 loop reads CASSSISGRRTGELFF. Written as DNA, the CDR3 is TGTGCCAGCAGCTCCATTAGCGGGAGACGAACCGGGGAGCTGTTTTTT.

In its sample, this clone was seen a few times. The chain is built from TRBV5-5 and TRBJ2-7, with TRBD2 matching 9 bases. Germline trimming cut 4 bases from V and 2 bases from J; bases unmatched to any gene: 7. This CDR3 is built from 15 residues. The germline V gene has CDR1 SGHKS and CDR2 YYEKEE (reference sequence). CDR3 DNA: TGTGCCAGCAGCCTTTCTAGCGGGATCGCCTACGAGCAGTACTTC. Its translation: CASSLSSGIAYEQYF. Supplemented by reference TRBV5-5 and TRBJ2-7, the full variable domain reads DAGVTQSPTHLIKTRGQQVTLRCSPISGHKSVSWYQQVLGQGPQFIFQYYEKEERGRGNFPDRFSARQFPNYSSELNVNALLLGDSALYLCASSLSSGIAYEQYFGPGTRLTVT.

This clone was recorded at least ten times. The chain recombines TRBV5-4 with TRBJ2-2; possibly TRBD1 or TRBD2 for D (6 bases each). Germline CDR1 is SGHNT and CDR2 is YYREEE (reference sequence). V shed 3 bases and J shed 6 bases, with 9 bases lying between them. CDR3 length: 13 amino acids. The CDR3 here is CASSWGAPGELFF. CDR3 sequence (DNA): TGTGCCAGCAGCTGGGGGGCACCCGGGGAGCTGTTTTTT.

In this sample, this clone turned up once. The CDR3 sequence: CACKTGVNQPQHF. The CDR3 nucleotides read TGTGCCTGTAAGACAGGGGTAAATCAGCCCCAGCATTTT. The chain is built from TRBV30 and TRBJ1-5; 8 bases are a match to TRBD1. The length of the CDR3 is 13 residues. Germline-derived CDR1 and CDR2 are GTSNPN and SVGIG (reference sequence). The junction had 5 bases not matched to a gene; V was cut back by 6 bases and J by 4 bases.

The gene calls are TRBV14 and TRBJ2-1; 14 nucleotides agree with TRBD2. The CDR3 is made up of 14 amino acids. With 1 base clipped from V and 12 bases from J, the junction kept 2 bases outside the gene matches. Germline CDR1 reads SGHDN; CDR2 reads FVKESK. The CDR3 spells CASSQVGLAGGQFF. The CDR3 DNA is TGTGCCAGCAGCCAAGTCGGACTAGCGGGAGGGCAGTTCTTC.

The DNA for the CDR3 is TGTGCCAGCTCACCAGGGACTCTCCGGACAGATACGCAGTATTTT. Its protein product is CASSPGTLRTDTQYF. The chain employs TRBV18 and TRBJ2-3, with D perhaps TRBD2 (6 bases). The ends were cut back, 2 bases at V and 3 bases at J, with 12 bases in the middle. The germline gives CDR1 KGHSH, CDR2 LQKENI. There are 15 residues in the CDR3. Drawing the rest from reference TRBV18 and TRBJ2-3, the complete variable domain is NAGVMQNPRHLVRRRGQEARLRCSPMKGHSHVYWYRQLPEEGLKFMVYLQKENIIDESGMPKERFSAEFPKEGPSILRIQQVVRGDSAAYFCASSPGTLRTDTQYFGPGTRLTVL.

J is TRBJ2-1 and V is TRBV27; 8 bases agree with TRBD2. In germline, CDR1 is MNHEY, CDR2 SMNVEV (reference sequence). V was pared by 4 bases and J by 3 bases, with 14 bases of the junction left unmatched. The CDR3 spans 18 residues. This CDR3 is CASSSDRFSGIHYNEQFF. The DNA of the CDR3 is TGTGCCAGCAGTTCAGACAGATTTAGCGGGATCCACTACAATGAGCAGTTCTTC.

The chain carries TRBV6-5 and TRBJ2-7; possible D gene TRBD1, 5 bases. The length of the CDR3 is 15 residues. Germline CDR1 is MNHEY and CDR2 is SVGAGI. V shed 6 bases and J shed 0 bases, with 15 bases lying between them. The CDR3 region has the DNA TGTGCCAGCAGATCTAGGACATTAGGCTCCTACGAGCAGTACTTC. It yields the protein CASRSRTLGSYEQYF.

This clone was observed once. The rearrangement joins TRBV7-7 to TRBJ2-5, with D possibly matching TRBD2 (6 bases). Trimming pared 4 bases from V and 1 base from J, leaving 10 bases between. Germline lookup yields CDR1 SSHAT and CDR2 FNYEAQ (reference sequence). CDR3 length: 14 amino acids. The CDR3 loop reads CASSSTGGQETQYF. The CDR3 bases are TGTGCCAGCAGCTCCACCGGGGGCCAAGAGACCCAGTACTTC.

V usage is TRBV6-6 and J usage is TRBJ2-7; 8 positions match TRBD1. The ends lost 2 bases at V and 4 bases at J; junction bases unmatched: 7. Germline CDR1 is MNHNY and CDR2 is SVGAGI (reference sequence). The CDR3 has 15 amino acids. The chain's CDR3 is CASSYGAGGAYEQYF. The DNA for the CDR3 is TGTGCCAGCAGTTACGGGGCAGGGGGCGCGTACGAGCAGTACTTC.

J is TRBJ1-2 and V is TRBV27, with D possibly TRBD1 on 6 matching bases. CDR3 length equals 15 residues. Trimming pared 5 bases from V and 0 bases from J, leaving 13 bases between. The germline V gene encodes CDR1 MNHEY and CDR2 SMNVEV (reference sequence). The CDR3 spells CASSLRDNTNYGYTF. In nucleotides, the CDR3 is TGTGCCAGCAGTCTCCGGGACAACACTAACTATGGCTACACCTTC.

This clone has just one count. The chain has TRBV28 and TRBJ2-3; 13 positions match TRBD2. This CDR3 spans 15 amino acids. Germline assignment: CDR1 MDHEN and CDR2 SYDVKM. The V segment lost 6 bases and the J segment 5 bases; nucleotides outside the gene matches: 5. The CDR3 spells CASRGLAGVEDTQYF. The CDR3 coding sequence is TGTGCCAGCAGAGGACTAGCGGGAGTGGAAGATACGCAGTATTTT.

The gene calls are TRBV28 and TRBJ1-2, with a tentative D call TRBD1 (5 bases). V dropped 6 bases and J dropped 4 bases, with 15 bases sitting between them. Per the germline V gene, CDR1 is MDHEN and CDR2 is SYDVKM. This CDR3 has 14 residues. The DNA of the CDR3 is TGTGCCAGCAGACCACCCGGGACGTCCTATGGCTACACCTTC. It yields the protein CASRPPGTSYGYTF.

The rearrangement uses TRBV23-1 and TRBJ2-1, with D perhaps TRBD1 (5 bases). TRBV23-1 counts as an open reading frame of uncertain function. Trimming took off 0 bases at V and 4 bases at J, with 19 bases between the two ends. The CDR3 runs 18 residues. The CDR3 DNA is TGCGCCAGCAGTCAATCGCCCGCCGTCACAGGTTTATACAATGAGCAGTTCTTC. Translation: CASSQSPAVTGLYNEQFF.

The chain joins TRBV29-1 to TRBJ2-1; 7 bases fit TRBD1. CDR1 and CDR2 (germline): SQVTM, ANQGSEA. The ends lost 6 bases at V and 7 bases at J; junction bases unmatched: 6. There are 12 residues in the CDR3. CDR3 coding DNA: TGCAGCGTCCCGGGACAGAAGAATGAGCAGTTCTTC. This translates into CSVPGQKNEQFF.

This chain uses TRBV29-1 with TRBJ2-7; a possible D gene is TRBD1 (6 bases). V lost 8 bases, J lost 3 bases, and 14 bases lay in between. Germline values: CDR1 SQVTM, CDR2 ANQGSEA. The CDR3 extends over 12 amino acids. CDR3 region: CSFTGTNYEQYF. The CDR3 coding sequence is TGCAGCTTTACCGGGACAAACTACGAGCAGTACTTC.

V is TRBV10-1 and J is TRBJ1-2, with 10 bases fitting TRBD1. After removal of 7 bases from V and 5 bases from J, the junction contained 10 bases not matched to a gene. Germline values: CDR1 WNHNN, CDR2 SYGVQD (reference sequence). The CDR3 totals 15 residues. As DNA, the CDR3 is TGCGCCAGCACCCGAGCCGGGACAGGGGATTATGGCTACACCTTC. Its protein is CASTRAGTGDYGYTF.

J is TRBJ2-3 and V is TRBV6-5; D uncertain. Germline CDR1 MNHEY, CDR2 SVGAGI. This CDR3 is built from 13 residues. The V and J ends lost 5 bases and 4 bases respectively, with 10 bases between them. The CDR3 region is CASSEGLPDTQYF. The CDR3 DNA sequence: TGTGCCAGCAGTGAAGGATTGCCAGATACGCAGTATTTT.

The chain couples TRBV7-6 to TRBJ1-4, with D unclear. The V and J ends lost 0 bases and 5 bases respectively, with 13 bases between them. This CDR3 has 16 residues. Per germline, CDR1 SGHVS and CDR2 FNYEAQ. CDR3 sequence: CASSLAVGLGNEKLFF. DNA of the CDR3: TGTGCCAGCAGCTTAGCGGTGGGCCTAGGGAATGAAAAACTGTTTTTT. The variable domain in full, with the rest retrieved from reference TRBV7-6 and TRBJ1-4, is GAGVSQSPRYKVTKRGQDVALRCDPISGHVSLYWYRQALGQGPEFLTYFNYEAQQDKSGLPNDRFSAERPEGSISTLTIQRTEQRDSAMYRCASSLAVGLGNEKLFFGSGTQLSVL.

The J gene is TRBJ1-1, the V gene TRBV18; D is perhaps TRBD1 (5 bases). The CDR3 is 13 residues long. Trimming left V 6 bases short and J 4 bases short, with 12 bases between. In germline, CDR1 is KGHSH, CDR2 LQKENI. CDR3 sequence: CASSSTGATEAFF. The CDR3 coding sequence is TGTGCCAGCTCCAGCACCGGGGCCACTGAAGCTTTCTTT. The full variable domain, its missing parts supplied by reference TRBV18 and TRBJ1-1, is NAGVMQNPRHLVRRRGQEARLRCSPMKGHSHVYWYRQLPEEGLKFMVYLQKENIIDESGMPKERFSAEFPKEGPSILRIQQVVRGDSAAYFCASSSTGATEAFFGQGTRLTVV.

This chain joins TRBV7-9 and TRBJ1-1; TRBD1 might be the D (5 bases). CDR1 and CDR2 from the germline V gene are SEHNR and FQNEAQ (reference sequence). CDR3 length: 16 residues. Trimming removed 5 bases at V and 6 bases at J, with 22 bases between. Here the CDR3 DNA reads TGTGCCAGCAGCCTCCGGGGGGGGATCGGAGTCGCTGAAGCTTTCTTT. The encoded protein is CASSLRGGIGVAEAFF.

This CDR3 is CASSLGAANYGYTF. The CDR3 coding sequence is TGTGCCAGCTCACTGGGGGCGGCTAACTATGGCTACACCTTC. The chain carries TRBV18 and TRBJ1-2; D perhaps matches TRBD1 (6 bases). Germline V lookup: CDR1 KGHSH, CDR2 LQKENI. The CDR3 totals 14 residues. The V gene lost 4 bases and the J gene lost 0 bases, with 9 bases spanning the gap.